This T cell receptor (beta chain) was captured in a study of cytomegalovirus exposure and HLA in healthy donors. Study-wide context: HLA-typed donors were the source of tens of millions of unique TCRs held in an early data release. Study results and caveats: With DRB1 most and HLA-C fewest, TCR association rates differed between HLA loci in a later analysis. Rarity marked most TCR sequences, yet some public TCRs occurred in many donors.

PCR was performed using 60 Vbeta and 13 Jbeta primers. Measured with immunoSEQ multiplex PCR; TCRdb has only the in-frame clones, and not every one. This sample has approximately 92,000 clones, with around three quarters found just once. In regard to this clone: Antigen specificity is unknown.

The source of this sequence is a man aged 55 to 70 in good health and CMV-seronegative. Sequencing used PBMCs.

CDR3 nucleotide sequence: TGTGCCAGCAGTTCGATGCGCTATGGCTACACCTTC. This sequence encodes CASSSMRYGYTF. This chain connects TRBV28 to TRBJ1-2, with D hard to call. Germline CDR1 and CDR2: MDHEN and SYDVKM. The CDR3 contains 12 residues. V lost 4 bases and J lost 4, with 7 bases in between.